A single sample gave rise to the 2 T cell receptor beta chains below, sequenced in a study of CD8 T cells in ankylosing spondylitis (dated by TCRdb to 2016 to 2017). Receptor amplification or capture employed 5' RACE. Instrument on record: Illumina HiSeq 2500. The public reads were reanalyzed by TCRdb: fastp trimming at Q25, MiXCR alignment, in-frame beta chains only. Under each unique CDR3 protein, matching rows form one entry showing the most common genes and DNA. This sample lists 200,000 to 300,000 distinct CDR3 sequences; approximately 9% were detected once. The ten largest clonotypes hold almost 7% of the sample. Input material: blood, either unsorted or a sorted T cell fraction (not recorded which). The receptor set was obtained from a male donor with ankylosing spondylitis or in good health (not recorded which).

This clonotype has just a few counts. The chain recombines TRBV7-6 with TRBJ2-2; 7 bases map to TRBD2. Looked up from germline, CDR1 is SGHVS and CDR2 is FNYEAQ. CDR3 length: 12 amino acids. Trimming took 11 bases from V and 5 from J; bases not matched to a gene: 5. CDR3 in amino acids: CALAGSTGELFF. The DNA for the CDR3 is TGTGCCTTAGCGGGCTCGACCGGGGAGCTGTTTTTT.

The gene calls are TRBV7-9 and TRBJ1-2, with D unclear. CDR1 and CDR2 from the germline V gene are SEHNR and FQNEAQ (reference sequence). Trimming stripped 2 bases from V and 7 bases from J, with 17 bases between. The CDR3 sequence is 15 residues long. CDR3: CASSLLSASPVGYTF. In DNA, the CDR3 is TGTGCCAGCAGCTTACTGTCAGCAAGTCCAGTTGGCTACACCTTC.